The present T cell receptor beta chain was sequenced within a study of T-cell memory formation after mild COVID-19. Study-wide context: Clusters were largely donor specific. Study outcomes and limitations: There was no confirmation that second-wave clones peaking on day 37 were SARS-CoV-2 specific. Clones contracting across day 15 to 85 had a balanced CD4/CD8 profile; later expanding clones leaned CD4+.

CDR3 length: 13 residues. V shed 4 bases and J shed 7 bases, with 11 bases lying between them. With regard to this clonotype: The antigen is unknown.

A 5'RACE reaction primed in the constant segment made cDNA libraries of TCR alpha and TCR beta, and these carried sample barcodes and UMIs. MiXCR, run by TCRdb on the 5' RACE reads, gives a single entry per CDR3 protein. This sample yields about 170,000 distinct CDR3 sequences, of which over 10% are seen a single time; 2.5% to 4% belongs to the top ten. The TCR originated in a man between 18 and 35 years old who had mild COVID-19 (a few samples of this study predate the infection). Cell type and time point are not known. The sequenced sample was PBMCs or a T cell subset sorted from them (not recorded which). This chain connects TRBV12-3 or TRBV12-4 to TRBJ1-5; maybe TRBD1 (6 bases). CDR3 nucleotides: TGTGCCAGCAGTTACTGGACAGTGCAGCCCCAGCATTTT. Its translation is CASSYWTVQPQHF.